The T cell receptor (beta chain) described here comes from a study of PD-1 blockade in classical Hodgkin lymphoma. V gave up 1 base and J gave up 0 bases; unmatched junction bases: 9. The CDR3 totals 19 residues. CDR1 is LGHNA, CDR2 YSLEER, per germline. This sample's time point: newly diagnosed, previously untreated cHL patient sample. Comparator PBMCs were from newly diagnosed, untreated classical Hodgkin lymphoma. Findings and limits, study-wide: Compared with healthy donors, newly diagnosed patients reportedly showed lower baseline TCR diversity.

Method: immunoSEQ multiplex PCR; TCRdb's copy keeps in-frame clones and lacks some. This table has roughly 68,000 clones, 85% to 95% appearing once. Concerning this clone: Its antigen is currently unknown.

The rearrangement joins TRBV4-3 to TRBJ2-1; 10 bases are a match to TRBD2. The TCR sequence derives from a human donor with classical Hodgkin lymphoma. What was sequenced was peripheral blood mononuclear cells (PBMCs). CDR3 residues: CASSQAPSGSPSSYNEQFF. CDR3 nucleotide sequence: TGCGCCAGCAGCCAAGCTCCTAGCGGGAGTCCTAGCTCCTACAATGAGCAGTTCTTC.